The source of this T cell receptor beta chain is a study of T cells in Graves' hyperthyroidism and ophthalmopathy. Overall study context: Upon initial diagnosis and before any treatment, peripheral blood was collected. Broader study findings: Stable hyperthyroidism and ophthalmopathy were separated using 13 V-J signatures.

This clonotype was seen many times. The antigen is undetermined. From RNA transcripts, TCR beta CDR3 regions were amplified. The study used the HTBI primer set for a first-round RT-PCR of the TCR CDR3. TCRdb ran MiXCR on the multiplex PCR reads and lists one entry per CDR3 protein. The sample holds about 740,000 distinct CDR3 sequences, 13% to 15% seen once. The definition of stable Graves' hyperthyroidism was no ophthalmopathy progression within 18 months. Sequencing was performed on blood. The sequence was obtained from a woman between 18 and 30 years old with Graves' hyperthyroidism.

The CDR3 reads CASSPGGRQDNTEAFF. For the CDR3, the DNA is TGTGCCAGCAGCCCGGGGGGACGACAGGACAACACTGAAGCTTTCTTT. J is TRBJ1-1 and V is TRBV11-2; TRBD1 might be the D (6 bases). Trimming left V 5 bases short and J 2 bases short, with 18 bases between. Per the germline V gene, CDR1 is SGHAT and CDR2 is FQNNGV. This CDR3 comprises 16 residues.